The 19 T cell receptor beta chains below all came from one sample that was sequenced in a study of post-analysis software for immune sequencing data. The study's findings and limits: Elevated frequency relative to controls characterized four to six TRBV segments in patients, TRBV5-6, TRBV5-1 and TRBV20-1 among them.

What these receptors recognize is not known. Each TCR beta cDNA library carried unique molecular identifiers. TCRdb reanalysed the PCR reads using MiXCR and keeps one entry per CDR3 protein. The sample gives about 770,000 distinct CDR3 sequences, 40% to 55% of which show up once; roughly 4.5% is in the top ten. Sequencing used blood. The receptors shown here come from a girl aged 5 to 17 with multiple sclerosis.

The chain recombines TRBV20-1 with TRBJ2-3; the D gene is possibly TRBD2 (6 bases). V was clipped by 0 bases and J by 4 bases, with 8 bases between them. The CDR3 runs to 13 residues. Germline values: CDR1 DFQATT, CDR2 SNEGSKA (reference sequence). Here the CDR3 reads CSAREPSADTQYF. The CDR3 DNA reads TGCAGTGCTAGAGAGCCTAGCGCAGATACGCAGTATTTT.

The CDR3 spells CASSLGSTGSYEQYF. The CDR3 DNA reads TGTGCCAGCAGCTTAGGGTCCACAGGCTCCTACGAGCAGTACTTC. The V and J genes are TRBV7-9 and TRBJ2-7; weak D call: TRBD1 (5 bases). Germline V gene data show CDR1 as SEHNR and CDR2 as FQNEAQ (reference sequence). The CDR3 consists of 15 residues. Trimming removed 1 base from V and 0 bases from J, with 10 bases in between.

This clonotype was counted only a few times. V and J are TRBV9 and TRBJ1-4, with 8 nucleotides matching TRBD1. Germline V lookup: CDR1 SGDLS, CDR2 YYNGEE. This CDR3 has 19 amino acids. After removal of 4 bases from V and 3 bases from J, the junction contained 17 bases not matched to a gene. CDR3 nucleotide sequence: TGTGCCAGCAGCCCCTCGGGACAGGTCGAGCCCGGAGCTAATGAAAAACTGTTTTTT. Protein product: CASSPSGQVEPGANEKLFF.

As regards this clonotype: One end of the junction fails to match germline, which may point to a read error. The genes are TRBV6-1 and TRBJ2-5; possible D gene TRBD1, 6 bases. Germline values: CDR1 MNHNS, CDR2 SASEGT. The CDR3 has 15 amino acids. The CDR3 reads CASSEAPGAQGTQYF. As DNA, the CDR3 is TGTGCCAGCAGTGAAGCCCCAGGGGCCCAAGGGACCCAGTACTTC.

This clonotype came up many times. This chain connects TRBV6-5 to TRBJ1-2, with 10 bases fitting TRBD1. The CDR3 is 16 residues long. Germline trimming cut 4 bases from V and 4 bases from J; bases unmatched to any gene: 9. Germline V lookup: CDR1 MNHEY, CDR2 SVGAGI. CDR3 loop: CASSSNDRGPSYGYTF. CDR3 nucleotide sequence: TGTGCCAGCAGTTCGAACGACAGGGGGCCAAGCTATGGCTACACCTTC.

This clonotype is a singleton in its sample. The chain carries TRBV3-1 and TRBJ2-7, with no clear D. This CDR3 comprises 13 residues. The V gene's germline CDR1 is LGHDT and CDR2 YNNKEL (reference sequence). Between the trimmed V and J ends, which lost 0 bases and 3 bases, there was a span of 6 bases. The CDR3 spells CASSQEWNYEQYF. In nucleotides, the CDR3 is TGTGCCAGCAGCCAAGAGTGGAACTACGAGCAGTACTTC.

This clonotype was found a few times. The V call is TRBV7-9, the J call TRBJ2-7; tentatively, D is TRBD1 or TRBD2 (5 bases each). Between the trimmed V and J ends, which lost 5 bases and 7 bases, there was a span of 9 bases. The germline V gene encodes CDR1 SEHNR and CDR2 FQNEAQ (reference sequence). The CDR3 sequence is 11 residues long. CDR3 amino acids: CASSRDGEQYF. The DNA for the CDR3 is TGTGCCAGCAGCAGGGACGGGGAGCAGTACTTC. Full variable domain (outside the CDR3, taken from reference TRBV7-9 and TRBJ2-7): DTGVSQNPRHKITKRGQNVTFRCDPISEHNRLYWYRQTLGQGPEFLTYFQNEAQLEKSRLLSDRFSAERPKGSFSTLEIQRTEQGDSAMYLCASSRDGEQYFGPGTRLTVT.

This CDR3 reads CSAQGRGSTGELFF. The CDR3 DNA reads TGCAGTGCCCAGGGGAGGGGCAGCACCGGGGAGCTGTTTTTT. The rearrangement joins TRBV20-1 to TRBJ2-2; D might be TRBD2 (7 bases). The CDR3 length is 14 residues. Germline V gives CDR1 DFQATT, CDR2 SNEGSKA (reference sequence). Trimming stripped 6 bases from V and 4 bases from J, with 15 bases between.

Only a few counts were recorded for this clonotype. The chain recombines TRBV6-1 with TRBJ2-7, with D possibly matching TRBD2 (6 bases). Germline CDR1 and CDR2: MNHNS and SASEGT. The CDR3 loop spans 17 amino acids. The germline V and J ends were trimmed by 8 bases and 3 bases, with 26 bases remaining between them. The DNA of the CDR3 is TGTGCCAGCGCATCCGTACGGCGTCGGGAGTTCTACTACGAGCAGTACTTC. It translates to CASASVRRREFYYEQYF.

The chain uses TRBV24-1 and TRBJ2-1, with 8 bases lining up with TRBD2. This CDR3 contains 14 residues. The V and J ends lost 7 bases and 6 bases, in that order; junction bases with no gene match: 7. Germline CDR1 KGHDR, CDR2 SFDVKD. The CDR3 bases are TGTGCCACCAGGGAGGCTAGCGGGCTCAATGAGCAGTTCTTC. It encodes CATREASGLNEQFF.

V usage is TRBV12-3 or TRBV12-4 and J usage is TRBJ2-1, with 9 bases fitting TRBD2. Trimming removed 5 bases from V and 15 bases from J; junction bases left unmatched: 5. CDR3 length: 11 residues. The CDR3 region is CASSNSGSLFF. The CDR3 DNA reads as TGTGCCAGCAGTAATAGCGGGAGTCTGTTCTTC.

This clonotype was seen repeatedly, ten times or more. The chain recombines TRBV12-3 or TRBV12-4 with TRBJ1-4; 7 bases map to TRBD1. The CDR3 extends over 15 amino acids. J was trimmed by 7 bases and V by 4 bases; bases with no gene match: 9. CDR3 region: CASSSTQGGTEKLFF. The CDR3 DNA reads TGTGCCAGCAGTTCCACCCAGGGGGGGACTGAAAAACTGTTTTTT.

This clonotype showed up just a few times. The chain uses TRBV4-2 and TRBJ2-7; tentatively, D is TRBD1 (7 bases). The germline CDR1 and CDR2 sequences are LGHNA and YNFKEQ. V was cut by 5 bases and J by 0 bases, with 17 bases left in between. This CDR3 is built from 16 residues. The CDR3 loop is CASSVFGGQSSYEQYF. CDR3 sequence (DNA): TGTGCCAGCAGCGTCTTCGGGGGACAGAGCTCCTACGAGCAGTACTTC.

On this clonotype: This could be a read error, since a much larger clone is one nucleotide away. The chain recombines TRBV12-3 or TRBV12-4 with TRBJ2-5; D remains ambiguous. CDR3 size: 15 residues. CDR3 in DNA: TGTGCCGGCAGTAGGTCAATGGGCGGACAAGAGACCCAGTACTTC. Translation: CAGSRSMGGQETQYF.

This clonotype came up a few times. V and J are TRBV10-3 and TRBJ1-5; TRBD1 matches at 10 bases. This CDR3 has 15 amino acids. The germline gives CDR1 ENHRY, CDR2 SYGVKD. V was clipped by 6 bases and J by 0 bases; unmatched bases: 2. CDR3 DNA sequence: TGTGCCATCAGGGGGGACAGGGGTAGCAATCAGCCCCAGCATTTT. It codes for CAIRGDRGSNQPQHF.

The chain recombines TRBV7-9 with TRBJ2-4; D gene ambiguous. The CDR3 extends over 16 amino acids. CDR1 and CDR2 (germline): SEHNR, FQNEAQ (reference sequence). The ends were cut back, 5 bases at V and 0 bases at J, with 14 bases in the middle. The CDR3 DNA reads as TGTGCCAGCAGCCCCGCTGGTGGTATAGCCAAAAACATTCAGTACTTC. Translating it yields CASSPAGGIAKNIQYF.

The chain uses TRBV9 and TRBJ2-5; 7 positions agree with TRBD1. Losses at the gene ends were 5 bases for V and 0 bases for J; bases not matched to a gene: 10. The CDR3 loop spans 16 amino acids. Germline V gene lookup returns CDR1 SGDLS and CDR2 YYNGEE. The CDR3 is CASSPTQGFDQETQYF. DNA for the CDR3: TGTGCCAGCAGTCCTACACAGGGGTTCGACCAAGAGACCCAGTACTTC.

The chain recombines TRBV20-1 with TRBJ2-3, with D hard to call. V lost 6 bases and J 6 bases, leaving 19 bases between the germline ends. The germline CDR1 and CDR2 sequences are DFQATT and SNEGSKA (reference sequence). The CDR3 sequence is 14 residues long. CDR3 nucleotide sequence: TGCAGTGCCAGACGATATAGCCCAAAGGATACGCAGTATTTT. Its protein product is CSARRYSPKDTQYF.

This clonotype was seen only a few times. The CDR3 DNA follows: TGTGCCAGCGGAGGGGACAGGGAGCTTTCTAACGAGCAGTACTTC. Protein product: CASGGDRELSNEQYF. The V call is TRBV6-6, the J call TRBJ2-7, with TRBD1 matching 9 bases. The CDR3 contains 15 residues. Germline lookup yields CDR1 MNHNY and CDR2 SVGAGI (reference sequence). V lost 8 bases, J lost 5 bases, and 13 bases stayed unmatched.